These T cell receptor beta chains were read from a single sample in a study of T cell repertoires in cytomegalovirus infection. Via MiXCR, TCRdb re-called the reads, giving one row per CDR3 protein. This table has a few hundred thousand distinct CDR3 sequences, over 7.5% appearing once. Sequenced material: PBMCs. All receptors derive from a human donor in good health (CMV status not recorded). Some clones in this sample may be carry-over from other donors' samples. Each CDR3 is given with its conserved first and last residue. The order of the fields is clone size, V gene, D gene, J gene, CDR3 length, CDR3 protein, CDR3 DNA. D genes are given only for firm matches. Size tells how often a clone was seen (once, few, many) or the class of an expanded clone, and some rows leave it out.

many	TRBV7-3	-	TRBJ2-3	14	CASSPLGFTDTQYF	TGTGCCAGCAGCCCTTTGGGATTCACAGATACGCAGTATTTT
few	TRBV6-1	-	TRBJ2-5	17	CASSSRDAGRWQETQYF	TGTGCCAGCAGTTCACGGGACGCAGGACGTTGGCAAGAGACCCAGTACTTC
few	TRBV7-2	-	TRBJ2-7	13	CASSLTGDYEQYF	TGTGCCAGCAGCTTGACGGGGGACTACGAGCAGTACTTC
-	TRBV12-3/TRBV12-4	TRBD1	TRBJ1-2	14	CASNPGQSYYGYTF	TGTGCCAGCAATCCGGGACAGAGTTACTATGGCTACACCTTC
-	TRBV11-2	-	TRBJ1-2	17	CASSQLGASSANYGYTF	TGTGCCAGCAGCCAGCTAGGGGCTTCGTCAGCTAACTATGGCTACACCTTC
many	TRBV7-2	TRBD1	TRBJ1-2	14	CASSPRDRVYGYTF	TGTGCCAGCAGCCCACGGGACAGGGTATATGGCTACACCTTC
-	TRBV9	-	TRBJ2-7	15	CASSGGLGGAYEQYF	TGTGCCAGCAGCGGGGGATTGGGGGGGGCTTACGAGCAGTACTTC
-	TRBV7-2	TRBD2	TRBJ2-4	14	CASSPGGPTHIQYF	TGTGCCAGCAGCCCGGGGGGGCCAACCCACATTCAGTACTTC
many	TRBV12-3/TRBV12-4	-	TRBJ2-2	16	CASSFLRGRSTGELFF	TGTGCCAGCAGTTTTCTAAGGGGGAGGAGCACCGGGGAGCTGTTTTTT
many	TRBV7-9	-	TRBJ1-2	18	CASSPTLIGTSDHYGYTF	TGTGCCAGCAGCCCCACACTCATAGGGACCTCAGACCACTATGGCTACACCTTC
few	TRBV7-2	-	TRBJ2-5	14	CASSRTRSGETQYF	TGTGCCAGCAGCCGAACTAGGTCGGGGGAGACCCAGTACTTC
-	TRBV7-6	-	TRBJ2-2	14	CASSPKKETGELFF	TGTGCCAGCAGCCCCAAAAAGGAAACCGGGGAGCTGTTTTTT
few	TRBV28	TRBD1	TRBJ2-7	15	CASSLMTGTLYEQYF	TGTGCCAGCAGTCTGATGACAGGGACCTTATACGAGCAGTACTTC
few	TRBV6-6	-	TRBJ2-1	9	CASSVEQFF	TGTGCCAGCAGTGTTGAGCAGTTCTTC
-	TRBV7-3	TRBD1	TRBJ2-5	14	CVSSPDRGRETQYF	TGTGTCAGCAGCCCCGACAGGGGGCGGGAGACCCAGTACTTC
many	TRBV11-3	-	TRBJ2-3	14	CASSSYRETDTQYF	TGTGCCAGCAGCTCATACAGGGAAACAGATACGCAGTATTTT
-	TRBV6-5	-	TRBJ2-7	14	CASKLELGGYEQYF	TGTGCCAGCAAGCTTGAGTTAGGGGGCTACGAGCAGTACTTC
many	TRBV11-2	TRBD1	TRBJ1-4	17	CASSSGDSLWGNEKLFF	TGTGCCAGCAGCTCCGGGGACAGCCTTTGGGGTAATGAAAAACTGTTTTTT
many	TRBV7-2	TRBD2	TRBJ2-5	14	CASSGRGGRETQYF	TGTGCCAGCAGCGGGCGGGGGGGCAGGGAGACCCAGTACTTC
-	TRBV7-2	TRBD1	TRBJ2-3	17	CASSARQGQEVKDTQYF	TGTGCCAGCAGCGCACGACAGGGACAGGAAGTTAAAGATACGCAGTATTTT
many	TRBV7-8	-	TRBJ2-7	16	CASSLRGGWDPYEQYF	TGTGCCAGCAGCCTCAGAGGGGGGTGGGACCCCTACGAGCAGTACTTC
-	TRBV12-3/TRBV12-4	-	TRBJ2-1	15	CASSRGGGSYNEQFF	TGTGCCAGCTCCAGAGGGGGAGGCTCCTACAATGAGCAGTTCTTC
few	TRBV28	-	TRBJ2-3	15	CASSESDSYTDTQYF	TGTGCCAGCAGTGAATCGGACAGCTACACAGATACGCAGTATTTT
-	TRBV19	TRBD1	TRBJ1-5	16	CASSPLDRGRNQPQHF	TGTGCCAGTAGCCCGTTGGACAGGGGGCGTAATCAGCCCCAGCATTTT
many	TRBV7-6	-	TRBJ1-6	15	CASSRYQQYNSPLHF	TGTGCCAGCAGCCGATACCAGCAGTATAATTCACCCCTCCACTTT
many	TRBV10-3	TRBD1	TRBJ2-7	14	CAISESRQGAGQYF	TGTGCCATCAGTGAGTCCCGACAGGGGGCTGGGCAGTACTTC
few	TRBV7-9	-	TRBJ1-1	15	CASSLRGDQNTEAFF	TGTGCCAGCAGCTTACGGGGTGACCAGAACACTGAAGCTTTCTTT
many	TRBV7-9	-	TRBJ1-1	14	CASSYPPPRTEAFF	TGTGCCAGCAGCTACCCCCCCCCTCGGACTGAAGCTTTCTTT
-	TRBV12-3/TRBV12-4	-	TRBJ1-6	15	CASSLSSEGNSPLHF	TGTGCCAGCAGTTTAAGTTCCGAGGGTAATTCACCCCTCCACTTT
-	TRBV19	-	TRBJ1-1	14	CASSTSGFVTEAFF	TGTGCCAGTAGTACATCAGGGTTTGTCACTGAAGCTTTCTTT
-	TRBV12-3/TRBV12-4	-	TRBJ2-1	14	CASSKPGHNNEQFF	TGTGCCAGCAGCAAACCGGGACACAACAATGAGCAGTTCTTC
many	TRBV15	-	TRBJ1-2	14	CATSASGTNYGYTF	TGTGCCACCAGCGCCTCGGGAACTAACTATGGCTACACCTTC
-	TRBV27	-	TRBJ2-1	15	CASSLMGFADNEQFF	TGTGCCAGCAGTTTAATGGGATTTGCTGACAATGAGCAGTTCTTC
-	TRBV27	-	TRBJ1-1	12	CATRTANTEAFF	TGTGCCACGAGGACAGCGAACACTGAAGCTTTCTTT
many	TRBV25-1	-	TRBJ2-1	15	CASTVLEGSPNEQFF	TGTGCCAGCACCGTCCTAGAGGGAAGTCCGAATGAGCAGTTCTTC
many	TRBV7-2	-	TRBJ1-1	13	CASSLEPYTEAFF	TGTGCCAGCAGCTTAGAACCCTACACTGAAGCTTTCTTT
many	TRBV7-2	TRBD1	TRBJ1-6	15	CASSLSDRGLSPLHF	TGTGCCAGCAGCTTATCCGACAGGGGGCTTTCACCCCTCCACTTT
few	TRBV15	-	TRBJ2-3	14	CATSRRASTDTQYF	TGTGCCACCAGCAGGCGGGCTAGCACAGATACGCAGTATTTT
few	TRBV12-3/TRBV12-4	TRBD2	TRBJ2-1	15	CASIKRGGHYNEQFF	TGTGCCAGCATCAAACGGGGGGGCCACTACAATGAGCAGTTCTTC
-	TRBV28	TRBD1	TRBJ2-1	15	CASSFAGTGASEQFF	TGTGCCAGCAGTTTTGCCGGGACAGGGGCTAGTGAGCAGTTCTTC
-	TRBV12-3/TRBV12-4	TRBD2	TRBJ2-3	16	CASIMTSGASTDTQYF	TGTGCCAGCATCATGACTAGCGGCGCTAGCACAGATACGCAGTATTTT
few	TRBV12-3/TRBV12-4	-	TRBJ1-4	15	CASSSGFGVHEKLFF	TGTGCCAGCAGTTCCGGATTTGGTGTCCATGAAAAACTGTTTTTT
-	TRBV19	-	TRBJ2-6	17	CASTPTPSGSGANVLTF	TGTGCCAGTACCCCGACACCCTCGGGCTCTGGGGCCAACGTCCTGACTTTC
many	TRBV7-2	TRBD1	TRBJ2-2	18	CASSLSIGTGSNTGELFF	TGTGCCAGCAGCTTGAGTATCGGGACAGGGTCGAACACCGGGGAGCTGTTTTTT
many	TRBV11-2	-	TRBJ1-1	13	CASSPGWATEAFF	TGTGCCAGCAGCCCAGGATGGGCCACTGAAGCTTTCTTT
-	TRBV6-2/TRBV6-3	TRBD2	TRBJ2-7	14	CASSRAGLSYEQYF	TGTGCCAGCAGTAGAGCGGGACTATCCTACGAGCAGTACTTC